The entry below gives a single TCR beta chain sequence along with its context. This clone was found once. Which antigen it targets is not known. Base quality data are lacking; no much larger clone is found one base away. The source of the sample is a study of blood T cell repertoires in COVID-19 (dated by TCRdb to about 2020). Turning to the overall study: Samples from collaborators originated in the United States, Italy and Spain and spanned both the acute and convalescent phases of COVID-19. The samples were drawn from two sources: the first 160 participants of the ongoing ImmuneRACE study, and fewer than 1,500 subjects contributed by 6 global collaborators. A freely available public database, intended as a resource for researchers studying the immune response to SARS-CoV-2, is where the repertoires were released. HLA class I and class II types, where available, came from metadata supplied by the sample provider rather than from assay-based typing. The dataset comprised deeply sampled blood TCRbeta repertoires from subjects exposed to, actively infected with, or recovered from COVID-19. The material from the prospective study consisted of cDNA or gDNA derived from T cells, B-cell-depleted T cells, or PBMCs. A de-identified subject ID, COVID-19 status, age in years and sex were almost always included in the sample metadata.

The CDR3 runs 13 residues from the cysteine to the phenylalanine. Only the CDR3 portion is preserved as DNA: 39 bases, with reading frame beginning at the first base. V and J lose 6 bases and 0 bases, and a span of 9 bases separates them. As encoded in the germline V gene (reference sequence), CDR1 is MNHNY while CDR2 is SVGAGI. Each collaborating institution followed its own protocols to collect whole blood in K2EDTA tubes. Collaborator samples were shipped for TCRbeta analysis as frozen whole blood, isolated PBMCs, or DNA extracted from either sample type. Overall study results and their limits: Clinical and demographic metadata were provided uncurated, with the amount varying by source and participant.

The immunoSEQ Assay, a bias-controlled multiplex PCR, was used to amplify TCRbeta CDR3 regions from genomic DNA. As for how the authors treated the data: The number of nucleated cells in each sample was estimated by amplification of reference gene primers within the assay. To quantify the absolute abundance of each unique TCRbeta CDR3 rearrangement, sequence reads were collapsed and filtered. Productive Simpson clonality was computed per sample as the square root of Simpson's diversity index over productive rearrangements. Not all clones reach the TCRdb copy of this immuneACCESS table, which keeps in-frame sequences only. Checked studies attribute under half of the gap to unresolved V genes and leave the rest unexplained. The DNA was the basis for D and trimming; V, J and clone size are from that table. Recorded for this sample are about 200,000 clones; roughly 90% of them occurred a single time. Over 2% of the sample is held by the ten biggest clonotypes.

Material for sequencing was peripheral blood. The V and J segments used are TRBV6-6 and TRBJ2-7; the D region possibly corresponds to TRBD1 (5 bases align). This sequence was found in a woman in her forties or fifties with acute or convalescent COVID-19. The nucleotides read TGTGCCAGCAGCGACAGCCACTCCTACGAGCAGTACTTC. The translation is CASSDSHSYEQYF.